Listed below are T cell receptor beta chains from one sample, sequenced in a study of PD-1 blockade in mismatch repair-deficient tumors. Profiled with immunoSEQ multiplex PCR; TCRdb holds only in-frame clones, not every one. The sample shows tens of thousands of clones, 81% of them seen only once. Sequencing used peripheral blood, obtained 12 weeks after starting pembrolizumab. All receptors derive from an adult with mismatch repair-deficient cancer. The CDR3 runs from the conserved cysteine through the conserved F or W. D genes are given only for firm matches. Size tells how often a clone was seen (once, few, many) or the class of an expanded clone, and some rows leave it out.

D gene	V gene	CDR3 length	clone size	J gene	CDR3 DNA	CDR3 protein
TRBD1	TRBV11-3	15	.	TRBJ1-2	TGTGCCAGCAGCTTATATCCAGGGGGCTCCTATGGCTACACCTTC	CASSLYPGGSYGYTF
.	TRBV6-1	13	.	TRBJ1-1	TGTGCCAGCAGTAAGACAGGGAACACTGAAGCTTTCTTT	CASSKTGNTEAFF
.	TRBV27	13	.	TRBJ2-1	TGTGCCAGCGCCTCATGGTCCGCAAATGAGCAGTTCTTC	CASASWSANEQFF
TRBD1	TRBV5-8	13	.	TRBJ1-2	TGTGCCAGCAGCCCCCGACAGGGCAGGGGCTACACCTTC	CASSPRQGRGYTF
.	TRBV18	16	.	TRBJ1-2	TGTGCCAGCTCCTACCACCTTACGCGGATACCCTATGGCTACACCTTC	CASSYHLTRIPYGYTF
.	TRBV30	13	.	TRBJ2-7	TGTGCCTGGACGGTGGGGGCGCGGGGCGAGCAGTACTTC	CAWTVGARGEQYF
.	TRBV6-4	12	.	TRBJ2-7	TGTGCCAGCAGTGACCCAAAGGGGGAGCAGTACTTC	CASSDPKGEQYF
.	TRBV7-2	15	.	TRBJ2-7	TGTGCCAGCAGCCCCGTACGGACGGGGGTCGACGAGCAGTACTTC	CASSPVRTGVDEQYF
TRBD2	TRBV30	13	.	TRBJ2-7	TGTGCCTGGAAGCTAGCGGGGTACTACGAGCAGTACTTC	CAWKLAGYYEQYF
TRBD2	TRBV10-3	14	.	TRBJ2-7	TGTGCCATCAGTGAACGCGGGAGTATCGACGAGCAGTACTTC	CAISERGSIDEQYF
.	TRBV18	13	few	TRBJ2-7	TGTGCCAGCCGGGGGGACAGACCCTACGAGCAGTACTTC	CASRGDRPYEQYF
.	TRBV30	13	.	TRBJ1-1	TGTGCCTGGAGCGCCGGGACGGTCACTGAAGCTTTCTTT	CAWSAGTVTEAFF
TRBD1	TRBV19	15	.	TRBJ2-7	TGTGCCAGTAGTATAGGACAGGGGGGACCCTACGAGCAGTACTTC	CASSIGQGGPYEQYF
.	TRBV23-1	21	.	TRBJ1-4	TGCGCCAGCAGTCAAACTTCGAGCTCCGTCGATTGGGGGGGAGGGGAGGAAAAACTGTTTTTT	CASSQTSSSVDWGGGEEKLFF